This T cell receptor gamma chain comes out of a study of Vδ1+ human thymocytes. Study outcomes and limitations: Thymic TRG and TRD repertoires appeared highly polyclonal.

Sequences come from RNA converted to cDNA by reverse transcription. CDR3 amplicons came from multiplex PCR with pooled V-gene forward and constant-region reverse primers. TCRdb re-processed the multiplex PCR reads using CATT. The sample includes 20,000 to 25,000 gamma-chain clones, about an eighth seen only once; the top ten take roughly 2%. This clone was observed a handful of times. Its antigen is unknown. CDR3 size: 14 residues. The J segment lost 4 bases and the V segment lost 5 bases, leaving 7 bases of the junction unmatched. The germline V gene encodes CDR1 EGSTGY and CDR2 YDSYTSSV. Input material: Vdelta1+ gamma-delta thymocytes from the thymus. The subset denotes: FACS-sorted CD3+ TCRalphabeta- TCRVdelta1+ TCRVdelta2- thymocytes. J is TRGJP2 and V is TRGV4. The sequence came from a child less than two years old who had congenital heart surgery. The CDR3 DNA follows: TGTGCCACCTGGGTAATGCCTAGTGATTGGATCAAGACGTTT. This encodes CATWVMPSDWIKTF.